This T cell receptor beta chain emerged from a study of monozygotic twins with inflammatory bowel disease. Collection of a roughly 2.5 ml blood sample took place per donor. Per germline, CDR1 MNHEY and CDR2 SVGEGT. This CDR3 is built from 13 residues. Molecular identifiers with 6-nucleotide sample barcodes were added during cDNA synthesis via template switching. Amplification of TCRalpha and TCRbeta cDNA involved two nested PCRs that ran for approximately 16 and 9 cycles. Each CDR3 protein gets one entry in TCRdb, which reprocessed the 5' RACE reads and gives no DNA. The sample has approximately 120,000 distinct CDR3 sequences; the top ten hold 12%.

The sequenced sample was blood. This sequence joins TRBV6-2 or TRBV6-3 and TRBJ2-7; the TRBD1 assignment by TCRdb is unverifiable without DNA. The sequence was collected from a human donor with ulcerative colitis or Crohn's disease, or a healthy co-twin of an affected twin (not recorded which). The CDR3 loop is CASSYTGAYEQYF.